Below, one T cell receptor (beta chain) is given with its context. This record belongs to a study of control samples from healthy donors and cancer patients. This table comes from immunoSEQ multiplex PCR, and its TCRdb copy is limited to in-frame clones, with some not included. The sample contains fewer than 500,000 clones, approximately 90% of which appear only once. The germline CDR1 and CDR2 sequences are SGHAT and FQNNGV. Trimming took 6 bases from V and 0 from J; bases not matched to a gene: 7. This CDR3 contains 15 residues. The chain joins TRBV11-2 to TRBJ2-7; 8 nucleotides match TRBD1. The receptor was derived from a man aged 35-49 years with head and neck cancer. Sample: PBMCs. The CDR3 nucleotides are TGTGCCAGCAGTAACCGGGACAGGACCTCCTACGAGCAGTACTTC. Amino acids: CASSNRDRTSYEQYF.